This T cell receptor beta chain was sequenced for a study of shared clonotypes between healthy human individuals. Findings and caveats of the study: Rarefaction gave evidence that sorted-subset sequencing remained incomplete despite large depth.

CD45RO-negative cells were positively selected for CCR7, leaving out terminally differentiated effector memory CD45RA+ cells. CDR1 LNHNV and CDR2 YYDKDF come from the germline V gene (reference sequence). The junction had 9 bases not matched to a gene; V was cut back by 7 bases and J by 4 bases. The CDR3 is made up of 14 amino acids. The assay was immunoSEQ multiplex PCR, and TCRdb's table has in-frame clones only and misses some. This sample carries about 820,000 clones, more than 85% of them seen once, and the ten largest clones take about 25%. For this clone: No antigen is known for it.

The chain carries TRBV15 and TRBJ1-1; TRBD1 matches at 7 bases. The material sequenced was naive CD8+ T cells sorted from blood. This receptor was taken from a man aged 25 to 40 in good health. The CDR3 sequence is CATTPGGSPTEAFF. The CDR3 DNA follows: TGTGCCACCACCCCAGGGGGGTCCCCCACTGAAGCTTTCTTT. Using reference TRBV15 and TRBJ1-1 for the parts outside the CDR3, the full variable domain is DAMVIQNPRYQVTQFGKPVTLSCSQTLNHNVMYWYQQKSSQAPKLLFHYYDKDFNNEADTPDNFQSRRPNTSFCFLDIRSPGLGDTAMYLCATTPGGSPTEAFFGQGTRLTVV.